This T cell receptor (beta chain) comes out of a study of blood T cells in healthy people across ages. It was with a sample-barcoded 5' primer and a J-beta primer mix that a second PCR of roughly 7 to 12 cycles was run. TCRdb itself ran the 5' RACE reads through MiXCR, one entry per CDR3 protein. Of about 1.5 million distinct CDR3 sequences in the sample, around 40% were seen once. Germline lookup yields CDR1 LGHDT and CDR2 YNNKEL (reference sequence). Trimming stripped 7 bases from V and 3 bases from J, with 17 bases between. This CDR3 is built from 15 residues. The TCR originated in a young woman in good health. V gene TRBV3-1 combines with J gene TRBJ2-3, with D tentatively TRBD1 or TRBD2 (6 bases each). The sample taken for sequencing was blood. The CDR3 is CASMAVGGGTDTQYF. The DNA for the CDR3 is TGTGCCAGCATGGCCGTCGGAGGGGGAACAGATACGCAGTATTTT.